This T cell receptor beta chain stems from a study of blood T cell repertoires in COVID-19 (dated by TCRdb to 2020 to 2021). Concerning the study at large: The collaborator samples originated in the United States, Italy and Spain and spanned the acute and convalescent phases of COVID-19. The material from the prospective study consisted of cDNA or gDNA derived from T cells, B-cell-depleted T cells, or PBMCs. Subjects who had been exposed to COVID-19, were actively infected with it, or had recovered from it provided the deeply sampled blood TCRbeta repertoires that made up the dataset. A freely available public database, intended as a resource for researchers studying the immune response to SARS-CoV-2, is where the repertoires were released. Samples came from the ongoing ImmuneRACE study (first 160 participants) plus 1,254 subjects from 6 global collaborators. Nearly every sample came with metadata listing a de-identified subject ID, COVID-19 status, age in years and sex. Where available, HLA class I and class II types were obtained from metadata supplied by the sample provider rather than from assay-based typing.

Cut back by 4 bases and 5 bases, the V and J ends lie 12 bases apart. The germline V gene specifies SGHTA as CDR1 and FQGNSA as CDR2. The CDR3 contains 15 residues, cysteine and phenylalanine counted. Just CDR3 DNA is preserved here, 45 bases in frame from base 1. One collaborating source in Seattle enrolled patients during active infection and followed them longitudinally through the course of disease. The collaborating institutions used their own protocols to collect whole blood in K2EDTA tubes. For TCRbeta analysis, collaborators shipped samples as frozen whole blood, isolated PBMCs, or DNA extracted from either of those sample types. Overall study outcomes, separate from this receptor: The amount of clinical and demographic metadata varied by source and participant and was provided uncurated.

TCRbeta CDR3 regions were amplified from genomic DNA using the immunoSEQ Assay, a bias-controlled multiplex PCR. The study's processing was this. The number of nucleated cells in each sample was estimated from the amplification of reference gene primers within the assay. Sequence reads were collapsed and filtered to measure the absolute abundance of every unique TCRbeta CDR3 rearrangement. For each sample, productive Simpson clonality was calculated by taking the square root of Simpson's diversity index across productive rearrangements. This is the immuneACCESS table as TCRdb keeps it, with only in-frame sequences that have V and J called. A part of the clones is gone; compared with another copy, unresolved V genes explain less than half, and the rest is unexplained. V and J calls and clone size are those listed in that table; D and trimming were worked out from the DNA. The sample includes 200,000 to 250,000 clones, with 70% to 90% observed a single time. The biggest ten clones account for around 9.6% of the sample.

To note about this clone: Its recognized antigen is unknown. Per-nucleotide qualities are absent, and no much larger clonotype sits a single base away.

Sequenced: peripheral blood. This receptor was taken from a woman between 50 and 59 years old with COVID-19, enrolled during active disease. The V and J segments used are TRBV7-2 and TRBJ1-6; the D gene is possibly TRBD1, with 6 bases matching. The nucleotides are TGTGCCAGCAGCTCAGCAGGGGTGGATAATTCACCCCTCCACTTT. It translates to CASSSAGVDNSPLHF.